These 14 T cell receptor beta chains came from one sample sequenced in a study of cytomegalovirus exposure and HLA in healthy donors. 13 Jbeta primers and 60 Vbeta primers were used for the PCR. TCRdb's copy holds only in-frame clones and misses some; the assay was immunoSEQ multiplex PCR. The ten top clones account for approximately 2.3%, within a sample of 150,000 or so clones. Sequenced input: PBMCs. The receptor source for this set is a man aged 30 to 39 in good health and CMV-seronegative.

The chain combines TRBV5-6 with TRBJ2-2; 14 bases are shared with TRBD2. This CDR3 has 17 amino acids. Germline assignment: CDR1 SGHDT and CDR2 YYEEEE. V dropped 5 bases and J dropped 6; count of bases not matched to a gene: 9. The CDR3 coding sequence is TGTGCCAGCAGGCCGGGACTAGCGGGAGAAATGGCCGGGGAGCTGTTTTTT. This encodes CASRPGLAGEMAGELFF.

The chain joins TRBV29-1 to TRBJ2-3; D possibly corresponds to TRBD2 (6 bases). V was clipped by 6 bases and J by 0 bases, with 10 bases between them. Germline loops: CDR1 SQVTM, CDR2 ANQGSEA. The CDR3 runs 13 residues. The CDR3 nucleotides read TGCAGCGTCAGGGAGGCTAGCACAGATACGCAGTATTTT. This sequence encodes CSVREASTDTQYF.

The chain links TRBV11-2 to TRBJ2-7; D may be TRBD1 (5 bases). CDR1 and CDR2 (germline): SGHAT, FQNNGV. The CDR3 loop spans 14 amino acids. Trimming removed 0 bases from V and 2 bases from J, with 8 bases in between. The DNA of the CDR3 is TGTGCCAGCAGCTTAGATCTGGGGCCCTACGAGCAGTACTTC. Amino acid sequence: CASSLDLGPYEQYF.

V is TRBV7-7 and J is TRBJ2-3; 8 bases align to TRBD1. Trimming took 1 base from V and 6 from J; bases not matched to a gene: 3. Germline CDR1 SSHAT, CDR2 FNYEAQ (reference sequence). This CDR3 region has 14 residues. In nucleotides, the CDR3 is TGTGCCAGCAGCTTAGGGACAGGGACCGATACGCAGTATTTT. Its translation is CASSLGTGTDTQYF.

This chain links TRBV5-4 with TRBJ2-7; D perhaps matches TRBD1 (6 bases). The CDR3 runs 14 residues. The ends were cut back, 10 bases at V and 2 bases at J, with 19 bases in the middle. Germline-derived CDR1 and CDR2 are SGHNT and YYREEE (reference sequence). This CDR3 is CASTRTQGAYEQYF. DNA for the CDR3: TGTGCCTCGACCCGTACACAGGGAGCCTACGAGCAGTACTTC.

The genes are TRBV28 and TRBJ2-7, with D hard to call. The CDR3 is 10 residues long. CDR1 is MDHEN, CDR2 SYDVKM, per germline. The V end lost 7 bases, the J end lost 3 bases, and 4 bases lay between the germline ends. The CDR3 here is CASTFYEQYF. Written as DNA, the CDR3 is TGTGCCAGCACCTTCTACGAGCAGTACTTC.

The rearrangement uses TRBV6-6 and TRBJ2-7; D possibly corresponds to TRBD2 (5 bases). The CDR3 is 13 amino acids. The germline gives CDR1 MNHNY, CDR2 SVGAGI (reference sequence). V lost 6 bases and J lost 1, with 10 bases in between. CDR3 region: CASSPDWSYEQYF. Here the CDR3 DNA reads TGTGCCAGCAGCCCGGACTGGTCCTACGAGCAGTACTTC.

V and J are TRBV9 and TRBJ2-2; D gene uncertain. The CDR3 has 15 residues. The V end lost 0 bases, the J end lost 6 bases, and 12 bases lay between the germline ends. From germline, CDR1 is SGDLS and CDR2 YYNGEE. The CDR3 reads CASSVGSGLSGELFF. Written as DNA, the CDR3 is TGTGCCAGCAGCGTAGGCTCGGGTCTTTCCGGGGAGCTGTTTTTT.

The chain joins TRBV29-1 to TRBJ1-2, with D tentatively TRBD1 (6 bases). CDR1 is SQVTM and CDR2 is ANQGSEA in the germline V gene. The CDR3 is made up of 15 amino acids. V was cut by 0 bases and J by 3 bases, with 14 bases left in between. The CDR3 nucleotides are TGCAGCGTTGAAGATCAGGGGATAACGTACTATGGCTACACCTTC. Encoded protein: CSVEDQGITYYGYTF. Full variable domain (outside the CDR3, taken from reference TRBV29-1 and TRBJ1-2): SAVISQKPSRDICQRGTSLTIQCQVDSQVTMMFWYRQQPGQSLTLIATANQGSEATYESGFVIDKFPISRPNLTFSTLTVSNMSPEDSSIYLCSVEDQGITYYGYTFGSGTRLTVV.

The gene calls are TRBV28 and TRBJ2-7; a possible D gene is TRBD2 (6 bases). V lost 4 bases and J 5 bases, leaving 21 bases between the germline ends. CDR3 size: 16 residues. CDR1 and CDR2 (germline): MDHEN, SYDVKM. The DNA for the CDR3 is TGTGCCAGCAGTTCCCCCGAGGCCCGGGAGCGGGACGAGCAGTACTTC. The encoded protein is CASSSPEARERDEQYF.

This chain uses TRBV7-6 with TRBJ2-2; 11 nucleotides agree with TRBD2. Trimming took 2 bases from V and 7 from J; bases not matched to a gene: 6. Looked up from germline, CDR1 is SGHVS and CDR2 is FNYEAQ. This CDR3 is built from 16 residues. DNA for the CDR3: TGTGCCAGCAGCTTAAGGCTAGCGGGAGGATACGGGGAGCTGTTTTTT. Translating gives CASSLRLAGGYGELFF. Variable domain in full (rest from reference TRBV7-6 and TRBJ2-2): GAGVSQSPRYKVTKRGQDVALRCDPISGHVSLYWYRQALGQGPEFLTYFNYEAQQDKSGLPNDRFSAERPEGSISTLTIQRTEQRDSAMYRCASSLRLAGGYGELFFGEGSRLTVL.

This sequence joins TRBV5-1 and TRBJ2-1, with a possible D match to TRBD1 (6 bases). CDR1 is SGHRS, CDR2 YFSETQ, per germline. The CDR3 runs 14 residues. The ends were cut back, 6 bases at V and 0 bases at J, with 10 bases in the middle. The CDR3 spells CASTRTDSYNEQFF. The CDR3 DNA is TGCGCCAGCACCCGGACAGACTCCTACAATGAGCAGTTCTTC.

This CDR3 reads CATEAGDSYNEQFF. The CDR3, as DNA: TGTGCCACCGAAGCGGGGGACTCCTACAATGAGCAGTTCTTC. The genes are TRBV15 and TRBJ2-1, with 8 bases that match TRBD2. Trimming took 8 bases from V and 0 from J; bases not matched to a gene: 3. Germline loops: CDR1 LNHNV, CDR2 YYDKDF (reference sequence). The CDR3 length is 14 residues. Looking up the rest from reference TRBV15 and TRBJ2-1 gives the full variable domain: DAMVIQNPRYQVTQFGKPVTLSCSQTLNHNVMYWYQQKSSQAPKLLFHYYDKDFNNEADTPDNFQSRRPNTSFCFLDIRSPGLGDTAMYLCATEAGDSYNEQFFGPGTRLTVL.

This chain's CDR3 is CASSPGLAGCNEQFF. The DNA of the CDR3 is TGTGCCAGCAGCCCTGGACTAGCGGGATGCAATGAGCAGTTCTTC. The gene calls are TRBV9 and TRBJ2-1, with 12 bases fitting TRBD2. Germline CDR1 is SGDLS and CDR2 is YYNGEE. The CDR3 loop spans 15 amino acids. Trimming removed 4 bases from V and 6 bases from J; junction bases left unmatched: 5. Together with reference TRBV9 and TRBJ2-1, the CDR3 gives the full variable domain: DSGVTQTPKHLITATGQRVTLRCSPRSGDLSVYWYQQSLDQGLQFLIQYYNGEERAKGNILERFSAQQFPDLHSELNLSSLELGDSALYFCASSPGLAGCNEQFFGPGTRLTVL.